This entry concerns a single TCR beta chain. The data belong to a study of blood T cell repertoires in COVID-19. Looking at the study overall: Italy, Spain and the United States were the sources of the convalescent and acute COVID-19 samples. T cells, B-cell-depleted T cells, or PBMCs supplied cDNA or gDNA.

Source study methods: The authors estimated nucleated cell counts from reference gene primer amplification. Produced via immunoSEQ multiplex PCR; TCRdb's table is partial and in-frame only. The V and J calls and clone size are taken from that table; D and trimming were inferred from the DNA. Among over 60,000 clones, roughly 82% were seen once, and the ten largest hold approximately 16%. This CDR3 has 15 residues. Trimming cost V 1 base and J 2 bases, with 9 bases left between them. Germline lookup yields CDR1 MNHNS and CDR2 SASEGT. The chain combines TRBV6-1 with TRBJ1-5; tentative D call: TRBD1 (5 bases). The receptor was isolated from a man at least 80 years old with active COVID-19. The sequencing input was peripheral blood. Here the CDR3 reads CASSEVQGGNQPQHF. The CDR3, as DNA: TGTGCCAGCAGTGAAGTTCAGGGCGGCAATCAGCCCCAGCATTTT.